Described below is a single T cell receptor beta chain sequence and its context. Its antigen is not known. Sample barcodes and UMIs were carried by the TCR alpha and TCR beta cDNA libraries that 5'RACE generated with constant-segment primers. TCRdb re-called the 5' RACE reads through MiXCR, storing one row per CDR3 protein. Among around 250,000 distinct CDR3 sequences listed, 15% to 19% were seen once. This specimen belongs to a study of T-cell memory formation after mild COVID-19. Study-wide results and limits: Later expanders leaned CD4+, whereas clones that contracted between day 15 and 85 were balanced CD4/CD8. Clonal second-wave expansions that peaked on day 37 had unconfirmed SARS-CoV-2 specificity.

CDR1 and CDR2 (germline): MNHEY, SVGAGI. Deletions cut 4 bases from V and 8 bases from J, with 14 bases between. CDR3 size: 13 residues. The receptor comes from an adult woman who had mild COVID-19 (a few samples of this study predate the infection). Cell type and time point are not known. This chain joins TRBV6-5 and TRBJ1-2; tentatively, D is TRBD1 (6 bases). Sequenced sample: PBMCs or a T cell subset sorted from them (not recorded which). The CDR3 sequence: CASSSVGGGGYTF. DNA of the CDR3: TGTGCCAGCAGTTCAGTCGGGGGCGGCGGCTACACCTTC.